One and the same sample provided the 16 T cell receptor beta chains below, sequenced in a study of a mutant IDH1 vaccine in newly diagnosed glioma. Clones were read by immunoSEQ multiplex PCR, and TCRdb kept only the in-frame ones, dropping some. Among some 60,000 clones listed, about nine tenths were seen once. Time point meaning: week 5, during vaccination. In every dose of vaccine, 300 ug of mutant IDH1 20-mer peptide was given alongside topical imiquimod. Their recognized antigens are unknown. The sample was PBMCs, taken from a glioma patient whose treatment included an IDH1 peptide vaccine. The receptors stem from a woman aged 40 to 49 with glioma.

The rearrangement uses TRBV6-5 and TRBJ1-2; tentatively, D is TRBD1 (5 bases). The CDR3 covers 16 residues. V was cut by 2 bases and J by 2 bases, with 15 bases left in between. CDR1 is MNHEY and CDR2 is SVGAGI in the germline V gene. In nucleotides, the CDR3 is TGTGCCAGCAGTTACGTTCCGGGGGGAAAAAACTATGGCTACACCTTC. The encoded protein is CASSYVPGGKNYGYTF.

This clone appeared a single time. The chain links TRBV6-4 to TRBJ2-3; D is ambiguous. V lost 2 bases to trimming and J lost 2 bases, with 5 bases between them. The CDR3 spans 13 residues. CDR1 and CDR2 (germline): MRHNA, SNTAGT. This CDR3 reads CASSDGDTDTQYF. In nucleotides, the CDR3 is TGTGCCAGCAGTGACGGAGACACAGATACGCAGTATTTT.

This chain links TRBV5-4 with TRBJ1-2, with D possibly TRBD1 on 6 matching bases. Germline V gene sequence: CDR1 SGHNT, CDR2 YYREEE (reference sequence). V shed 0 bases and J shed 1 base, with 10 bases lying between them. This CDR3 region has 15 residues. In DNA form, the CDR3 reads TGTGCCAGCAGCTTGGACCTACAGGGTAACTATGGCTACACCTTC. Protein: CASSLDLQGNYGYTF. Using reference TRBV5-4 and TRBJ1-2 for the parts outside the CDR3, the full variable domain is ETGVTQSPTHLIKTRGQQVTLRCSSQSGHNTVSWYQQALGQGPQFIFQYYREEENGRGNFPPRFSGLQFPNYSSELNVNALELDDSALYLCASSLDLQGNYGYTFGSGTRLTVV.

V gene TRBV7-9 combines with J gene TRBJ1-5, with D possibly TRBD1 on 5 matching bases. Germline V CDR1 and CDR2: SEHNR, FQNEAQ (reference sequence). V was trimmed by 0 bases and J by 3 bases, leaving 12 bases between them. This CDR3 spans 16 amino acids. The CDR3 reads CASSLAGKGTNQPQHF. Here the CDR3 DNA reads TGTGCCAGCAGCTTAGCGGGCAAGGGGACCAATCAGCCCCAGCATTTT.

CDR3 bases: TGTGCCAGCAGTTACTCTGAGACAAACGGCTACACCTTC. This translates into CASSYSETNGYTF. The rearrangement links TRBV6-5 to TRBJ1-2; the D is unclear. Germline CDR1 is MNHEY and CDR2 is SVGAGI. CDR3 length: 13 amino acids. The ends were cut back, 0 bases at V and 8 bases at J, with 10 bases in the middle.

The CDR3: CASSFRGGSTEAFF. The CDR3 DNA sequence: TGTGCCAGCAGCTTTAGAGGGGGGAGCACTGAAGCTTTCTTT. The rearrangement uses TRBV7-9 and TRBJ1-1; D might be TRBD1 (6 bases). With 3 bases removed from V and 4 bases from J, the gap between germline ends came to 12 bases. The CDR3 length is 14 residues. Germline values: CDR1 SEHNR, CDR2 FQNEAQ (reference sequence).

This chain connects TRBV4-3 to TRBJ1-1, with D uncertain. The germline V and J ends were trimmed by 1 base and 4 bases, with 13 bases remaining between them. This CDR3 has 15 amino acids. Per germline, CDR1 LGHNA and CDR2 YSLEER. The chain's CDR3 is CASSQGSEGTTEAFF. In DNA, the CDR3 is TGCGCCAGCAGCCAAGGAAGCGAGGGAACCACTGAAGCTTTCTTT.

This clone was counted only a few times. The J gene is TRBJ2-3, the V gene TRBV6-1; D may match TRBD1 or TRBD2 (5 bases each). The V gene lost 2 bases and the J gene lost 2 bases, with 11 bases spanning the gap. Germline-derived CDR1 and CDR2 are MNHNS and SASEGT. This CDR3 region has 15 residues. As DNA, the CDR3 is TGTGCCAGCAGTGAACGGGGCAGGTCCACAGATACGCAGTATTTT. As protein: CASSERGRSTDTQYF.

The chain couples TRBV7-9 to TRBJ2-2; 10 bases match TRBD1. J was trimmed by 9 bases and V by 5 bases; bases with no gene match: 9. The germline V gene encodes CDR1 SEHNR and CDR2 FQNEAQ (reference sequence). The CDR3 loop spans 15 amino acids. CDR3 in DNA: TGTGCCAGCAGCCTGCCGGGACAGGGGTACCGGGAGCTGTTTTTT. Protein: CASSLPGQGYRELFF.

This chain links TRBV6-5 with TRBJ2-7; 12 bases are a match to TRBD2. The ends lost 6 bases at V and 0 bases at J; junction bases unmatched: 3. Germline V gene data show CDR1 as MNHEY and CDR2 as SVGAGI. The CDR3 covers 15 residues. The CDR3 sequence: CASSLAGGSSYEQYF. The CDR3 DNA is TGTGCCAGCAGCCTAGCGGGGGGGAGCTCCTACGAGCAGTACTTC.

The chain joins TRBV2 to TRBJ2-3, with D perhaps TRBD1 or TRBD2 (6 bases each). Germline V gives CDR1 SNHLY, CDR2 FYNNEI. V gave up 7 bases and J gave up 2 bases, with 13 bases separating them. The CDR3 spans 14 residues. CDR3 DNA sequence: TGTGCCAGCAAACCGAGGGGGGACACAGATACGCAGTATTTT. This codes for CASKPRGDTDTQYF. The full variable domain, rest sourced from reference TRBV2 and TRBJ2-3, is EPEVTQTPSHQVTQMGQEVILRCVPISNHLYFYWYRQILGQKVEFLVSFYNNEISEKSEIFDDQFSVERPDGSNFTLKIRSTKLEDSAMYFCASKPRGDTDTQYFGPGTRLTVL.

This CDR3 is CASSERTGDAYEQYF. The CDR3 region has the DNA TGTGCCAGCAGTGAAAGGACAGGGGATGCCTACGAGCAGTACTTC. The rearrangement links TRBV6-1 to TRBJ2-7; TRBD1 matches at 9 bases. With V trimmed by 2 bases and J by 2 bases, 4 bases remained unmatched. The CDR3 sequence is 15 residues long. The V gene's germline CDR1 is MNHNS and CDR2 SASEGT.

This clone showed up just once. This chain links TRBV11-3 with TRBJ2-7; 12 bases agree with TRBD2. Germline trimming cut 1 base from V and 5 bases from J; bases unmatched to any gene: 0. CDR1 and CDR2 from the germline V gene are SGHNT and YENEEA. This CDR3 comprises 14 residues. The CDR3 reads CASSLGLAGDEQYF. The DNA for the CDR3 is TGTGCCAGCAGCTTAGGACTAGCGGGAGACGAGCAGTACTTC.

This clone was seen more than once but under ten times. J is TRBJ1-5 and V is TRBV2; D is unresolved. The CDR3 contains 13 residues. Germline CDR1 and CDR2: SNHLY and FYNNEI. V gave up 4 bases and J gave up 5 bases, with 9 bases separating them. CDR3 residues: CASSGQIYQPQHF. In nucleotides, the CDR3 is TGTGCCAGCAGTGGGCAGATTTATCAGCCCCAGCATTTT. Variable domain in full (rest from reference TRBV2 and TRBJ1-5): EPEVTQTPSHQVTQMGQEVILRCVPISNHLYFYWYRQILGQKVEFLVSFYNNEISEKSEIFDDQFSVERPDGSNFTLKIRSTKLEDSAMYFCASSGQIYQPQHFGDGTRLSIL.

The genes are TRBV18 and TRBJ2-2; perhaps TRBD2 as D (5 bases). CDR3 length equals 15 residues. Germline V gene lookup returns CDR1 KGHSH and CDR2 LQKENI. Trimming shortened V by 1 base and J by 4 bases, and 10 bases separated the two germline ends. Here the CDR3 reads CASSPRASGTGELFF. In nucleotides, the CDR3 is TGTGCCAGCTCACCACGAGCGAGCGGCACCGGGGAGCTGTTTTTT.

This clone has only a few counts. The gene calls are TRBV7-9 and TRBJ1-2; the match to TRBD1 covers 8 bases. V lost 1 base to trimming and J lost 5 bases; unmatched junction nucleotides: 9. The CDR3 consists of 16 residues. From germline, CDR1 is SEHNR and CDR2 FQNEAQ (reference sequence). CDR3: CASSLEGGTGGYGYTF. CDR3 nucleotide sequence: TGTGCCAGCAGCTTAGAGGGAGGCACAGGGGGGTATGGCTACACCTTC.